A selection of T cell receptor beta chains follows, all from one sample in a study of cytomegalovirus exposure and HLA in healthy donors. Measured with immunoSEQ multiplex PCR; TCRdb has only the in-frame clones, and not every one. Altogether 120,000 or so clones are present, about 80% being singletons, with the ten largest covering around 3.7%. Sequenced input: PBMCs. The receptors come from a man aged 25-45 years in good health and CMV-seronegative. Each CDR3 is given with its conserved first and last residue. D genes are given only for firm matches. Not all rows give a size; the values are once, few, many and, for expanded clones, a class.

clone_size	d_call	v_call	j_call	cdr3_aa	cdr3_nt
-	TRBD1	TRBV28	TRBJ2-7	CASNRSGQGSYEQYF	TGTGCCAGCAACCGCTCGGGACAGGGTTCTTACGAGCAGTACTTC
-	-	TRBV4-1	TRBJ2-1	CASSLGLSYNEQFF	TGCGCCAGCAGCCTCGGACTGAGCTACAATGAGCAGTTCTTC
-	TRBD1	TRBV29-1	TRBJ1-2	CSVGQGIGYTF	TGCAGCGTGGGACAGGGCATTGGCTACACCTTC
few	-	TRBV15	TRBJ1-5	CATSRVRGVHLGGSNQPQHF	TGTGCCACCAGCAGAGTGCGGGGGGTACATTTAGGAGGTAGCAATCAGCCCCAGCATTTT
-	-	TRBV30	TRBJ1-5	CAWSVPGPNQPQHF	TGTGCCTGGAGTGTACCAGGGCCTAATCAGCCCCAGCATTTT
few	TRBD2	TRBV6-5	TRBJ2-1	CASSYTAGAVEQFF	TGTGCCAGCAGTTACACTGCGGGAGCAGTTGAGCAGTTCTTC
-	-	TRBV19	TRBJ1-5	CASSIVPQSNQPQHF	TGTGCCAGTAGTATAGTTCCACAAAGCAATCAGCCCCAGCATTTT
-	TRBD1	TRBV4-3	TRBJ2-1	CASSQQGGSGQGANEQFF	TGCGCCAGCAGCCAACAGGGGGGGTCGGGACAGGGGGCCAATGAGCAGTTCTTC
-	-	TRBV6-1	TRBJ1-2	CASLPLRGLIYGYTF	TGTGCCAGCCTCCCTCTGCGGGGGTTGATCTATGGCTACACCTTC
-	-	TRBV29-1	TRBJ2-1	CSVDQNEQFF	TGCAGCGTTGACCAGAATGAGCAGTTCTTC
-	-	TRBV5-8	TRBJ1-1	CASRRWAGDNTEAFF	TGTGCCAGCCGAAGGTGGGCAGGGGATAATACTGAAGCTTTCTTT
few	-	TRBV9	TRBJ2-7	CASSVAWGPNYEQYF	TGTGCCAGCAGCGTAGCCTGGGGCCCAAATTACGAGCAGTACTTC
-	TRBD2	TRBV10-3	TRBJ2-3	CAIRRTSGITDTQYF	TGTGCCATCAGGAGGACTAGCGGGATTACAGATACGCAGTATTTT
-	-	TRBV6-5	TRBJ2-3	CASSIRGTGDTQYF	TGTGCCAGCTCGATCAGGGGCACTGGAGATACGCAGTATTTT
-	-	TRBV6-5	TRBJ2-7	CASSRDFSSYEQYF	TGTGCCAGCAGCAGGGACTTCAGCTCCTACGAGCAGTACTTC
-	-	TRBV19	TRBJ1-1	CASSVTRGGEAFF	TGTGCCAGTAGTGTAACCAGGGGCGGTGAAGCTTTCTTT
-	-	TRBV27	TRBJ1-5	CASSPGLTDQPQHF	TGTGCCAGCAGTCCTGGACTCACGGATCAGCCCCAGCATTTT
-	TRBD2	TRBV5-1	TRBJ2-5	CASSSGLAGAFSSSQETQYF	TGCGCCAGCAGCTCGGGACTAGCGGGGGCCTTCTCCTCTTCCCAAGAGACCCAGTACTTC
-	TRBD1	TRBV28	TRBJ2-7	CASGTGDRGHEQYF	TGTGCCAGCGGAACCGGGGACAGGGGGCATGAGCAGTACTTC
-	TRBD1	TRBV6-1	TRBJ2-7	CASTLGGTGTYEQYF	TGTGCCAGCACCCTGGGGGGGACAGGGACCTACGAGCAGTACTTC
-	-	TRBV9	TRBJ2-3	CASSPTGSTDTQYF	TGTGCCAGCAGCCCCACCGGGAGCACAGATACGCAGTATTTT
-	TRBD2	TRBV7-3	TRBJ2-5	CASSLGTSGGETQYF	TGTGCCAGCAGCTTAGGGACTAGCGGGGGGGAGACCCAGTACTTC
-	-	TRBV14	TRBJ2-4	CASSDIAKNIQYF	TGTGCCAGTTCGGACATAGCCAAAAACATTCAGTACTTC
-	-	TRBV30	TRBJ1-5	CAWSRGGSNQPQHF	TGTGCCTGGAGCCGGGGAGGGTCAAATCAGCCCCAGCATTTT
-	-	TRBV19	TRBJ2-1	CASINDAANEQFF	TGTGCCAGTATTAACGACGCGGCGAATGAGCAGTTCTTC
-	-	TRBV10-3	TRBJ1-1	CAAKKGLGADAEAFF	TGTGCCGCAAAAAAGGGACTAGGGGCAGACGCTGAAGCTTTCTTT
-	TRBD1	TRBV7-9	TRBJ1-1	CASSLVVGDREAFF	TGTGCCAGCAGCTTAGTTGTAGGGGACAGGGAAGCTTTCTTT
-	TRBD1	TRBV14	TRBJ1-1	CASRGRTGNAEAFF	TGTGCCAGCAGAGGAAGGACAGGGAACGCTGAAGCTTTCTTT
-	TRBD1	TRBV7-8	TRBJ2-7	CASSPQGVRQYF	TGTGCCAGCAGCCCTCAGGGGGTTCGGCAGTACTTC
-	TRBD2	TRBV4-1	TRBJ2-7	CASSQERLAGAEQYF	TGCGCCAGCAGCCAAGAGAGACTAGCGGGAGCAGAGCAGTACTTC
-	-	TRBV28	TRBJ1-5	CASSPLNQPQHF	TGTGCCAGCAGCCCCCTTAATCAGCCCCAGCATTTT
once	TRBD1	TRBV28	TRBJ2-1	CASSELGTDSYNEQFF	TGTGCCAGCAGTGAACTTGGGACAGATTCCTACAATGAGCAGTTCTTC